One sample yielded the 16 T cell receptor beta chains listed below, sequenced in a study of cytomegalovirus exposure and HLA in healthy donors (dated by TCRdb to 2016 to 2017). Library creation used the immunoSEQ multiplex PCR assay. For the multiplex PCR, a mixture combining 60 forward primers for TCR Vbeta segments and 13 reverse primers for TCR Jbeta segments was used. TCRdb carries this immuneACCESS record with in-frame sequences only. Its versions omit some clonotypes, under half of them owing to an unresolved V gene in the studies checked, with the rest unexplained. The sample yields 150,000 to 200,000 clones; almost 80% were counted once. The top ten clones comprise around 1.3% of the sample. The source material was PBMCs. The receptors derive from a woman aged 45-65 years in good health and CMV-seronegative.

J is TRBJ2-7 and V is TRBV7-2, with D possibly matching TRBD2 (7 bases). CDR1 is SGHTA, CDR2 FQGNSA, per germline. V lost 5 bases, J lost 5 bases, and 19 bases lay in between. The CDR3 runs to 15 residues. The CDR3, as DNA: TGTGCCAGCAGCCTTTTTCGCGGGGGCGTGAACGAGCAGTACTTC. Amino acids: CASSLFRGGVNEQYF.

The gene calls are TRBV2 and TRBJ2-7, with TRBD1 identical over 8 bases. Germline V lookup: CDR1 SNHLY, CDR2 FYNNEI. CDR3 length equals 15 residues. Losses at the gene ends were 6 bases for V and 6 bases for J; bases not matched to a gene: 13. The CDR3 loop is CASSVDRVTFREQYF. CDR3 nucleotides: TGTGCCAGCAGCGTGGACAGGGTAACGTTTCGCGAGCAGTACTTC.

The chain recombines TRBV28 with TRBJ2-7; 8 nucleotides agree with TRBD2. With V trimmed by 2 bases and J by 0 bases, 12 bases remained unmatched. The CDR3 runs to 18 residues. Germline-derived CDR1 and CDR2 are MDHEN and SYDVKM. CDR3 loop: CASSLGLAGLLSSYEQYF. In nucleotides, the CDR3 is TGTGCCAGCAGTTTAGGGTTAGCGGGACTATTAAGCTCCTACGAGCAGTACTTC.

This sequence joins TRBV19 and TRBJ2-1, with D hard to call. This CDR3 region has 16 residues. Germline V gives CDR1 LNHDA, CDR2 SQIVND (reference sequence). The V and J ends lost 4 bases and 1 base respectively, with 14 bases between them. The CDR3 loop reads CASSTRFDYSYNEQFF. CDR3 coding DNA: TGTGCCAGTAGTACCAGATTTGATTATTCCTACAATGAGCAGTTCTTC.

The chain recombines TRBV20-1 with TRBJ2-7; no definite D call. V dropped 8 bases and J dropped 1 base, with 9 bases sitting between them. CDR1 and CDR2 from the germline V gene are DFQATT and SNEGSKA (reference sequence). The CDR3 extends over 11 amino acids. CDR3 sequence reads: CSLRSSYEQYF. The CDR3 DNA reads as TGCAGTTTGAGATCTTCCTACGAGCAGTACTTC.

The chain joins TRBV29-1 to TRBJ2-7, with TRBD2 matching over 15 bases. J was trimmed by 7 bases and V by 5 bases; bases with no gene match: 3. Germline assignment: CDR1 SQVTM and CDR2 ANQGSEA. This CDR3 contains 13 residues. The CDR3 nucleotides read TGCAGCGTTACGGGACTAGCGGGAGGAGAGCAGTACTTC. Protein sequence: CSVTGLAGGEQYF.

The gene calls are TRBV5-6 and TRBJ2-7, with a possible D match to TRBD1 (6 bases). V lost 1 base, J lost 11 bases, and 19 bases lay in between. The CDR3 covers 14 residues. Germline loops: CDR1 SGHDT, CDR2 YYEEEE. The CDR3 here is CASSLPRDTALEYF. The CDR3 DNA sequence: TGTGCCAGCAGCTTGCCCCGGGACACGGCTTTAGAGTACTTC.

In nucleotides, the CDR3 is TGCGCCAGCAGCTTGCCGGTGGGACTAGCGGGAGTCGAGTTCTACGAGCAGTACTTC. It codes for CASSLPVGLAGVEFYEQYF. The V and J genes are TRBV5-1 and TRBJ2-7; the match to TRBD2 covers 14 bases. V was clipped by 1 base and J by 3 bases; unmatched bases: 12. This CDR3 contains 19 residues. In germline, CDR1 is SGHRS, CDR2 YFSETQ. Together with reference TRBV5-1 and TRBJ2-7, the CDR3 gives the full variable domain: KAGVTQTPRYLIKTRGQQVTLSCSPISGHRSVSWYQQTPGQGLQFLFEYFSETQRNKGNFPGRFSGRQFSNSRSEMNVSTLELGDSALYLCASSLPVGLAGVEFYEQYFGPGTRLTVT.

The J gene is TRBJ1-1, the V gene TRBV15, with D maybe TRBD1 (5 bases). Germline CDR1 LNHNV, CDR2 YYDKDF (reference sequence). The V end was cut by 5 bases, the J end by 13 bases, with 20 bases between. The CDR3 sequence is 13 residues long. This CDR3 reads CATSSRPSGRGFF. DNA for the CDR3: TGTGCCACCAGCTCTCGACCGTCAGGTAGGGGTTTCTTT.

This clone has just a few counts. This chain links TRBV28 with TRBJ2-1; TRBD2 agrees at 12 bases. Germline CDR1 and CDR2: MDHEN and SYDVKM. The CDR3 spans 14 residues. The junction had 2 bases not matched to a gene; V was cut back by 4 bases and J by 7 bases. The CDR3 nucleotides are TGTGCCAGCAGTTGGCTAGCGGGAGGGAATGAGCAGTTCTTC. Translated: CASSWLAGGNEQFF.

The rearrangement joins TRBV19 to TRBJ2-3, with 12 bases matching TRBD2. There are 15 residues in the CDR3. The trim removed 5 bases at V and 4 bases at J, leaving 4 bases unmatched. Germline lookup yields CDR1 LNHDA and CDR2 SQIVND (reference sequence). The CDR3 sequence is CASSSSGRGPDTQYF. The CDR3 nucleotides read TGTGCCAGTAGTTCTAGCGGGAGGGGACCAGATACGCAGTATTTT.

The rearrangement joins TRBV6-1 to TRBJ2-7; 12 positions match TRBD2. J lost 6 bases, V lost 6 bases, and 6 bases had no gene match. The V gene's germline CDR1 is MNHNS and CDR2 SASEGT. The CDR3 consists of 14 residues. The CDR3 nucleotides are TGTGCCAGCAGGAGACTAGCGGGAGATGGCGAGCAGTACTTC. Protein: CASRRLAGDGEQYF.

The CDR3 DNA follows: TGTGCCAGCAGTTTATACCGGGACAGGGCGACCTACGAGCAGTACTTC. Encoded protein: CASSLYRDRATYEQYF. The chain joins TRBV27 to TRBJ2-7; 9 bases line up with TRBD1. Germline V lookup: CDR1 MNHEY, CDR2 SMNVEV (reference sequence). The J segment lost 2 bases and the V segment lost 1 base, leaving 6 bases of the junction unmatched. The CDR3 loop spans 16 amino acids.

The chain uses TRBV10-2 and TRBJ1-2; no definite D call. Germline CDR1 WSHSY, CDR2 SAAADI. V lost 2 bases and J 6 bases, leaving 19 bases between the germline ends. This CDR3 is 16 amino acids long. For the CDR3, the DNA is TGCGCCAGCAGTGAGCTCCCCTGGCCAGAAGAGGATGGCTACACCTTC. Translated, it gives CASSELPWPEEDGYTF.

The chain recombines TRBV19 with TRBJ1-1; the match to TRBD1 covers 7 bases. Germline V lookup: CDR1 LNHDA, CDR2 SQIVND (reference sequence). The CDR3 length is 13 residues. After removal of 5 bases from V and 10 bases from J, the junction contained 10 bases not matched to a gene. The CDR3 here is CASSPDRESGAFF. The CDR3, as DNA: TGTGCCAGTAGTCCCGACAGGGAGTCGGGAGCTTTCTTT.

The rearrangement joins TRBV9 to TRBJ2-7, with 8 positions matching TRBD1. The CDR3 consists of 16 residues. Trimming removed 2 bases from V and 2 bases from J; junction bases left unmatched: 9. Germline V gives CDR1 SGDLS, CDR2 YYNGEE. The CDR3 DNA is TGTGCCAGCAGCGTCCGAGAGGAGACAGGGGCCTACGAGCAGTACTTC. It encodes CASSVREETGAYEQYF.